One and the same sample provided the 26 T cell receptor beta chains below, sequenced in a study of early T cells in non-severe SARS-CoV-2 infection. MiXCR, run by TCRdb on the 5' RACE reads, gives a single entry per CDR3 protein. The table records some 50,000 distinct CDR3 sequences, approximately 10% of them present only once. Material: whole blood, obtained at baseline. These receptors were collected from an adult who was a healthcare worker with PCR-confirmed SARS-CoV-2 infection or an uninfected control (not recorded which).

This clonotype showed up many times. The CDR3 nucleotides are TGTGCCAGTAGTAAAGTACTAGCGGGCCACAATGAGCAGTTCTTC. It translates to CASSKVLAGHNEQFF. This chain links TRBV19 with TRBJ2-1, with 9 bases aligning to TRBD2. CDR3 length: 15 residues. With V trimmed by 4 bases and J by 5 bases, 6 bases remained unmatched. Germline V gives CDR1 LNHDA, CDR2 SQIVND (reference sequence).

This clonotype was seen only a few times. This chain connects TRBV4-1 to TRBJ2-7; D may be TRBD2 (6 bases). The V and J ends lost 4 bases and 3 bases respectively, with 16 bases between them. The CDR3 contains 15 residues. Germline assignment: CDR1 MGHRA and CDR2 YSYEKL. CDR3 protein: CASSPRDLGHYEQYF. CDR3 nucleotide sequence: TGCGCCAGCAGCCCCCGGGACTTAGGCCACTACGAGCAGTACTTC.

The gene calls are TRBV7-2 and TRBJ1-5; 9 bases agree with TRBD1. This CDR3 has 15 residues. V shed 5 bases, J shed 6 bases, and the junction held 8 bases outside the gene matches. Germline lookup yields CDR1 SGHTA and CDR2 FQGNSA. The CDR3 spells CASSTGTGSSQPQHF. The CDR3 nucleotides read TGTGCCAGCAGCACCGGGACAGGGTCCTCTCAGCCCCAGCATTTT.

The sample holds many counts of this clonotype. The chain joins TRBV12-3 or TRBV12-4 to TRBJ2-3, with D unresolved. Trimming took off 4 bases at V and 6 bases at J, with 5 bases between the two ends. This CDR3 has 11 residues. The CDR3 nucleotides read TGTGCCAGCAGTTCCGCGGATACGCAGTATTTT. Its protein product is CASSSADTQYF.

At least ten counts were recorded for this clonotype. The J gene is TRBJ2-1, the V gene TRBV5-1; D remains unclear. The V end was cut by 0 bases, the J end by 3 bases, with 13 bases between. Germline CDR1 reads SGHRS; CDR2 reads YFSETQ. This CDR3 contains 16 residues. CDR3 in amino acids: CASSLDGRPDYNEQFF. The CDR3 nucleotides are TGCGCCAGCAGCTTGGACGGACGGCCCGACTACAATGAGCAGTTCTTC.

This clonotype has just one count. Given a much more abundant clone one base away, this may be a read error. The CDR3 does not end in the conserved phenylalanine or tryptophan, so this is likely a read error. The rearrangement joins TRBV18 to TRBJ2-7; no clear D. This CDR3 comprises 13 residues. Germline V CDR1 and CDR2: KGHSH, LQKENI. Trimming removed 2 bases at V and 3 bases at J, with 8 bases between. The CDR3 sequence: CASSPRVRYEQYS. In DNA, the CDR3 is TGTGCCAGCTCACCAAGGGTACGCTACGAGCAGTACTCC.

J is TRBJ1-2 and V is TRBV30, with D maybe TRBD1 (6 bases). Germline V lookup: CDR1 GTSNPN, CDR2 SVGIG (reference sequence). V lost 3 bases and J 0 bases, leaving 14 bases between the germline ends. The CDR3 sequence is 15 residues long. The CDR3 nucleotides are TGTGCCTGGAGCCTACCCTGGACAGCTAACTATGGCTACACCTTC. Its translation is CAWSLPWTANYGYTF.

The table lists this clonotype with a few counts. The genes are TRBV4-1 and TRBJ1-1; tentatively, D is TRBD1 (6 bases). The CDR3 consists of 15 residues. CDR1 and CDR2 from the germline V gene are MGHRA and YSYEKL. The V end lost 3 bases, the J end lost 4 bases, and 15 bases lay between the germline ends. The CDR3 reads CASSQRAGDPTEAFF. The CDR3, as DNA: TGCGCCAGCAGCCAGAGAGCAGGGGATCCCACTGAAGCTTTCTTT.

Ten or more counts support this clonotype. Written as DNA, the CDR3 is TGTGCCACCAGTGATTTGGCGGGGAGTCATGAGCAGTTCTTC. It specifies CATSDLAGSHEQFF. This chain joins TRBV24-1 and TRBJ2-1; D might be TRBD2 (6 bases). The length of the CDR3 is 14 residues. Germline V gives CDR1 KGHDR, CDR2 SFDVKD. V dropped 0 bases and J dropped 8 bases, with 10 bases sitting between them.

The J gene is TRBJ2-7, the V gene TRBV27; 7 bases line up with TRBD1. The CDR3 loop spans 14 amino acids. Germline V gene data show CDR1 as MNHEY and CDR2 as SMNVEV (reference sequence). V dropped 5 bases and J dropped 6; count of bases not matched to a gene: 10. The CDR3 here is CASSQRQGLFEQYF. Written as DNA, the CDR3 is TGTGCCAGCAGTCAACGACAGGGTTTATTCGAGCAGTACTTC.

In this sample, this clonotype turned up many times. The chain uses TRBV3-1 and TRBJ2-1; 10 bases line up with TRBD2. Germline CDR1 reads LGHDT; CDR2 reads YNNKEL (reference sequence). Trimming removed 6 bases from V and 8 bases from J; junction bases left unmatched: 13. This CDR3 is 16 amino acids long. CDR3 sequence (DNA): TGTGCCAGCAGTCACCCTAGCGGGGGCCAGTACGATGAGCAGTTCTTC. This encodes CASSHPSGGQYDEQFF.

The chain recombines TRBV23-1 with TRBJ1-6, with TRBD1 identical over 10 bases. TRBV23-1 is identified as an open reading frame with a role that is uncertain. Trimming cost V 4 bases and J 2 bases; bases outside gene matches: 11. CDR3 length: 19 amino acids. DNA for the CDR3: TGCGCCAGCAGTCCTGCGGACAGGGGGAAGGGTACCTATAATTCACCCCTCCACTTT. Protein sequence: CASSPADRGKGTYNSPLHF.

The V and J genes are TRBV12-3 or TRBV12-4 and TRBJ1-1; D not certain. With 5 bases removed from V and 4 bases from J, the gap between germline ends came to 17 bases. CDR3 size: 15 residues. The CDR3 DNA follows: TGTGCCAGCAGTCCCCTGGCGGGGAAGGGCACTGAAGCTTTCTTT. Protein product: CASSPLAGKGTEAFF.

This clonotype was picked up many times. V is TRBV27 and J is TRBJ1-6; D unclear. Germline loops: CDR1 MNHEY, CDR2 SMNVEV (reference sequence). Trimming pared 6 bases from V and 7 bases from J, leaving 16 bases between. The CDR3 length is 15 residues. This CDR3 is CASSRSTQGNSPLHF. The CDR3 DNA is TGTGCCAGCAGCCGGTCAACACAAGGGAATTCACCCCTCCACTTT.

This chain uses TRBV12-5 with TRBJ1-5; 10 bases align to TRBD1. V shed 6 bases and J 3 bases; nucleotides not matched to a gene: 5. Germline CDR1 and CDR2: LGHNT and FRNRAP. The CDR3 extends over 15 amino acids. The chain's CDR3 is CASGSGTGVNQPQHF. CDR3 nucleotides: TGTGCTAGTGGCTCCGGGACAGGGGTCAATCAGCCCCAGCATTTT. The full variable domain, in which reference TRBV12-5 and TRBJ1-5 provide the parts outside the CDR3, is DARVTQTPRHKVTEMGQEVTMRCQPILGHNTVFWYRQTMMQGLELLAYFRNRAPLDDSGMPKDRFSAEMPDATLATLKIQPSEPRDSAVYFCASGSGTGVNQPQHFGDGTRLSIL.

In its sample, this clonotype was seen a few times. Likely a read error: the CDR3 ends without its conserved phenylalanine or tryptophan. The limits of the CDR3 on the DNA are not certain, so only TCRdb's listed CDR3 is given. The chain joins TRBV5-7 to TRBJ2-7; TRBD1, the table's D call, lacks a check against the DNA. TRBV5-7 is annotated as an ORF whose role is uncertain. The CDR3 comprises 10 residues, both ends counted. CDR3 sequence: CASSFPPGNA.

This chain joins TRBV3-1 and TRBJ2-7; 9 nucleotides line up with TRBD2. V was pared by 1 base and J by 4 bases, with 5 bases of the junction left unmatched. Germline loops: CDR1 LGHDT, CDR2 YNNKEL (reference sequence). The CDR3 loop spans 15 amino acids. This CDR3 is CASSQGASGIYEQYF. As DNA, the CDR3 is TGTGCCAGCAGCCAAGGGGCTAGCGGGATTTACGAGCAGTACTTC.

The chain employs TRBV7-9 and TRBJ1-1; 9 nucleotides line up with TRBD1. The V and J ends lost 5 bases and 5 bases, in that order; junction bases with no gene match: 12. This CDR3 contains 16 residues. The germline gives CDR1 SEHNR, CDR2 FQNEAQ (reference sequence). CDR3: CASSTLGQGRDTEAFF. The CDR3 coding sequence is TGTGCCAGCAGCACACTCGGACAGGGGAGGGATACTGAAGCTTTCTTT.

The sample holds many counts of this clonotype. V and J are TRBV5-1 and TRBJ2-3, with D perhaps assigned TRBD1 or TRBD2 (6 bases each). Trimming took off 1 base at V and 0 bases at J, with 12 bases between the two ends. Per the germline V gene, CDR1 is SGHRS and CDR2 is YFSETQ. CDR3 length: 16 residues. The CDR3 here is CASSLRSGASTDTQYF. The CDR3 DNA is TGCGCCAGCAGCTTGAGGTCGGGGGCAAGCACAGATACGCAGTATTTT.

The genes are TRBV19 and TRBJ2-5; D perhaps matches TRBD2 (5 bases). The CDR3 runs 14 residues. Trimming shortened V by 5 bases and J by 4 bases, and 14 bases separated the two germline ends. From germline, CDR1 is LNHDA and CDR2 SQIVND (reference sequence). The CDR3 DNA follows: TGTGCCAGTAGTGGGCGGGCCACGGGAGAGACCCAGTACTTC. It yields the protein CASSGRATGETQYF.

This clonotype showed up just a few times. The chain uses TRBV27 and TRBJ1-5; 7 nucleotides align to TRBD1. The CDR3 totals 14 residues. V lost 4 bases to trimming and J lost 3 bases; unmatched junction nucleotides: 3. From germline, CDR1 is MNHEY and CDR2 SMNVEV (reference sequence). CDR3 DNA: TGTGCCAGCAGTTCGGGACAGATCAATCAGCCCCAGCATTTT. Its protein product is CASSSGQINQPQHF.

This clonotype was observed a few times. The chain uses TRBV6-6 and TRBJ1-1; no firm D call. The CDR3 covers 15 residues. Germline V lookup: CDR1 MNHNY, CDR2 SVGAGI (reference sequence). V lost 6 bases and J 0 bases, leaving 14 bases between the germline ends. Written as DNA, the CDR3 is TGTGCCAGCAGGGAGGACGCAAGCCTGAACACTGAAGCTTTCTTT. Translated, it gives CASREDASLNTEAFF.

This clonotype was observed once. The chain is built from TRBV18 and TRBJ2-7; 8 nucleotides line up with TRBD2. Germline CDR1 and CDR2: KGHSH and LQKENI. This CDR3 is built from 17 residues. Unmatched junction bases numbered 10, after V lost 3 bases and J lost 0 bases. The CDR3 DNA follows: TGTGCCAGCTCACCGCCTCTAGCGGGCCAGAGCTCCTACGAGCAGTACTTC. Its protein is CASSPPLAGQSSYEQYF. The full variable domain, in which reference TRBV18 and TRBJ2-7 provide the parts outside the CDR3, is NAGVMQNPRHLVRRRGQEARLRCSPMKGHSHVYWYRQLPEEGLKFMVYLQKENIIDESGMPKERFSAEFPKEGPSILRIQQVVRGDSAAYFCASSPPLAGQSSYEQYFGPGTRLTVT.

The chain combines TRBV7-6 with TRBJ2-5; D ambiguous. CDR1 and CDR2 from the germline V gene are SGHVS and FNYEAQ. The V and J ends lost 3 bases and 2 bases respectively, with 7 bases between them. This CDR3 has 13 amino acids. CDR3 residues: CASSFAPQETQYF. The CDR3 DNA follows: TGTGCCAGCAGCTTCGCACCACAAGAGACCCAGTACTTC.

This clonotype was counted ten times or more. DNA for the CDR3: TGTGCCAGCAGTCCGGGACTGTGGATGAACACTGAAGCTTTCTTT. Residues: CASSPGLWMNTEAFF. This rearrangement joins TRBV12-3 or TRBV12-4 to TRBJ1-1, with D possibly matching TRBD1 (5 bases). V was shortened by 5 bases and J by 0 bases, with 13 bases between the two germline ends. This CDR3 is built from 15 residues.

The CDR3 region is CASSLEREQFF. The CDR3, as DNA: TGTGCCAGCAGCTTAGAGAGAGAGCAGTTCTTC. The chain has TRBV7-9 and TRBJ2-1, with D hard to call. CDR1 is SEHNR, CDR2 FQNEAQ, per germline (reference sequence). The V and J ends lost 1 base and 10 bases respectively, with 5 bases between them. The CDR3 totals 11 residues.